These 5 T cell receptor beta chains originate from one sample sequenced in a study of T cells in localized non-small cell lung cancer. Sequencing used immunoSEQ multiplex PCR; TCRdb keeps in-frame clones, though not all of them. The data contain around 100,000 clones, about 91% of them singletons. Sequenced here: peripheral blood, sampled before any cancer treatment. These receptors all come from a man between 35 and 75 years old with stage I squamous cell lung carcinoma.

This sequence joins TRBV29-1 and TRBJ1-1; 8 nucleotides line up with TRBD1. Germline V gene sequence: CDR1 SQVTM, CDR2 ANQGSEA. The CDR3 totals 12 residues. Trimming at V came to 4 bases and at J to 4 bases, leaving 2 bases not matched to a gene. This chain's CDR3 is CSVATGGTEAFF. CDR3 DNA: TGCAGCGTTGCAACAGGGGGCACTGAAGCTTTCTTT. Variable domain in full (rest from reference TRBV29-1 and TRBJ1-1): SAVISQKPSRDICQRGTSLTIQCQVDSQVTMMFWYRQQPGQSLTLIATANQGSEATYESGFVIDKFPISRPNLTFSTLTVSNMSPEDSSIYLCSVATGGTEAFFGQGTRLTVV.

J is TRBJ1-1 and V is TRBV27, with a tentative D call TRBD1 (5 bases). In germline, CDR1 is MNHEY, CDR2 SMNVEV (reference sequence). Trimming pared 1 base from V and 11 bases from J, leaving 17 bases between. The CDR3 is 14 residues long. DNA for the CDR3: TGTGCCAGCAGTTTATGGGGCACCGGGCGGACGGCTTTCTTT. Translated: CASSLWGTGRTAFF.

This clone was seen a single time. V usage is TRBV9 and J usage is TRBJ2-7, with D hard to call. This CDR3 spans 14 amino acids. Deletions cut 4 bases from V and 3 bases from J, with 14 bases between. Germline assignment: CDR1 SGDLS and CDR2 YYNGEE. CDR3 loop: CASSPTGSFYEQYF. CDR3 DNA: TGTGCCAGCAGCCCGACCGGCTCCTTCTACGAGCAGTACTTC.

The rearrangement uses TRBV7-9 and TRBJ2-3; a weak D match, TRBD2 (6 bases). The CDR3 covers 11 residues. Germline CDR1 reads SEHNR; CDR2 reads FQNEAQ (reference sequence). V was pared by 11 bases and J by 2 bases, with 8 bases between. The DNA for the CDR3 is TGTGCCGGCGGGGTCACAGATACGCAGTATTTT. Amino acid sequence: CAGGVTDTQYF.

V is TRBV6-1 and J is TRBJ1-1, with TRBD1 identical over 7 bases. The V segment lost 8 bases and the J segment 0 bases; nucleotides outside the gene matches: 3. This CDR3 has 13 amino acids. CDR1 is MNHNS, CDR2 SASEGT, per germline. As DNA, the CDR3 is TGTGCCAGCCAGGGACAGATGAACACTGAAGCTTTCTTT. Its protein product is CASQGQMNTEAFF.